The 8 T cell receptor beta chains in this list originate from one sample, sequenced in a study of immune cell composition in non-small cell lung cancer. Repertoires were generated with immunoSEQ multiplex PCR, while TCRdb's copy carries only in-frame clones and drops some. The repertoire includes about 3,800 clones, approximately 80% of them detected once, and 6% to 8.5% sits in the top ten. Source material: lung tumor tissue. Receptors were obtained from a human donor with non-small cell lung cancer.

The J gene is TRBJ2-7, the V gene TRBV9; 7 nucleotides agree with TRBD2. CDR3 length: 14 amino acids. Looked up from germline, CDR1 is SGDLS and CDR2 is YYNGEE. V shed 2 bases and J 2 bases; nucleotides not matched to a gene: 4. The DNA of the CDR3 is TGTGCCAGCAGCGTGGGGGGGATGCCCTACGAGCAGTACTTC. Amino acids: CASSVGGMPYEQYF.

The chain joins TRBV28 to TRBJ2-5; D might be TRBD2 (5 bases). The germline CDR1 and CDR2 sequences are MDHEN and SYDVKM. V lost 6 bases and J lost 3, with 11 bases in between. The CDR3 has 13 amino acids. DNA for the CDR3: TGTGCCAGCAGAGACGAGGAGGAAGAGACCCAGTACTTC. It yields the protein CASRDEEEETQYF.

CDR3 region: CASKQGYGYTF. In nucleotides, the CDR3 is TGTGCCAGCAAACAGGGCTATGGCTACACCTTC. V gene TRBV25-1 combines with J gene TRBJ1-2, with D possibly being TRBD1 (6 bases). CDR3 length: 11 amino acids. V lost 7 bases and J lost 4, with 7 bases in between. Per the germline V gene, CDR1 is MGHDK and CDR2 is SYGVNS.

This sequence joins TRBV4-3 and TRBJ2-7, with TRBD1 as a possible D gene (5 bases). Trimming removed 0 bases from V and 3 bases from J, with 15 bases in between. The germline V gene encodes CDR1 LGHNA and CDR2 YSLEER. The CDR3 is made up of 16 amino acids. CDR3 DNA: TGCGCCAGCAGCCAAGATCTTAGCAGGGCCCTCTACGAGCAGTACTTC. Protein product: CASSQDLSRALYEQYF.

The J gene is TRBJ2-2, the V gene TRBV7-2; 13 nucleotides line up with TRBD2. Germline assignment: CDR1 SGHTA and CDR2 FQGNSA. The CDR3 extends over 15 amino acids. Germline trimming cut 5 bases from V and 5 bases from J; bases unmatched to any gene: 2. The CDR3 is CASSQGLAGTGELFF. The CDR3 coding sequence is TGTGCCAGCAGCCAGGGACTAGCGGGGACCGGGGAGCTGTTTTTT.

V and J are TRBV21-1 and TRBJ1-6. TRBV21-1 represents a pseudogene. This CDR3 is 16 amino acids long. The CDR3 is CASSSEVDWTNSPLHF. DNA for the CDR3: TGTGCCAGCAGCTCGGAGGTGGACTGGACGAATTCACCCCTCCACTTT.

As concerns this clone: Distinct nucleotide sequences in the sample also encode this CDR3. The J gene is TRBJ1-2, the V gene TRBV5-6; D is undetermined. Germline CDR1 reads SGHDT; CDR2 reads YYEEEE. The CDR3 spans 13 residues. V shed 0 bases and J shed 5 bases, with 8 bases lying between them. DNA for the CDR3: TGTGCCAGCAGCTTGGGAGAGGGATATGGCTACACCTTC. It specifies CASSLGEGYGYTF.

The CDR3 loop reads CASSPKESPYGYTF. The CDR3 DNA reads TGTGCCAGCTCACCAAAAGAAAGCCCCTATGGCTACACCTTC. The rearrangement uses TRBV18 and TRBJ1-2; D gene ambiguous. V was clipped by 2 bases and J by 4 bases, with 11 bases between them. This CDR3 spans 14 amino acids. Germline V gene data show CDR1 as KGHSH and CDR2 as LQKENI.